Detailed here is one T cell receptor (beta chain). Its antigen is not identified. The entry originates in a study of T-cell memory formation after mild COVID-19. Study as a whole: TCR clusters largely stayed donor specific.

V was shortened by 4 bases and J by 1 base, with 15 bases between the two germline ends. CDR3 length: 15 amino acids. Germline V gives CDR1 SQVTM, CDR2 ANQGSEA. Study-wide points: For second-wave clones that peaked at day 37, SARS-CoV-2 specificity went unverified. Later expanders leaned toward CD4+, whereas clones contracting from day 15 to 85 were balanced CD4/CD8.

A 5'RACE reaction primed in the constant segment made cDNA libraries of TCR alpha and TCR beta, and these carried sample barcodes and UMIs. Via MiXCR, TCRdb re-called the 5' RACE reads, giving one row per CDR3 protein. The table lists some 600,000 distinct CDR3 sequences, around 16% of them singletons. The material sequenced was PBMCs or a T cell subset sorted from them (not recorded which). This sequence was found in an adult woman who had mild COVID-19 (a few samples of this study predate the infection). Cell type and time point are not known. The genes are TRBV29-1 and TRBJ2-3; D possibly corresponds to TRBD1 (6 bases). CDR3 nucleotide sequence: TGCAGCGTTGTGCCGGACAGCGAACGCACAGATACGCAGTATTTT. Residues: CSVVPDSERTDTQYF.